This note documents a single T cell receptor (beta chain) sequence. Data came from immunoSEQ multiplex PCR; TCRdb stores just in-frame clones and leaves some out. The sample includes roughly 300,000 clones, approximately 90% of them seen just once. With 3 bases clipped from V and 7 bases from J, the junction kept 9 bases outside the gene matches. The CDR3 runs 14 residues. The germline V gene encodes CDR1 SGHRS and CDR2 YFSETQ. The data derive from a study of blood T cell repertoires in COVID-19. The V gene is TRBV5-1, the J gene TRBJ2-7; 8 bases line up with TRBD1. The specimen was PBMCs or T cells enriched from blood (not recorded which). The TCR sequence derives from a woman under 30 who had recovered from COVID-19. CDR3 protein: CASSSDGQGREQYF. The CDR3 DNA reads TGCGCCAGCAGCTCAGATGGACAGGGTAGAGAGCAGTACTTC.